This T cell receptor beta chain stems from a study of cytomegalovirus exposure and HLA in healthy donors. Study-level points and caveats: CMV antigen specificity of three CMV-associated chains was confirmed in vitro.

While the first cohort had 600 to 850 subjects, the donors belonged to the separate validation cohort of fewer than 150 subjects. Only one count was recorded for this clone. Its antigen remains unidentified. V lost 4 bases and J 0 bases, leaving 19 bases between the germline ends. Germline V CDR1 and CDR2: SGHDN, FVKESK. The CDR3 sequence is 19 residues long. The method was immunoSEQ multiplex PCR; TCRdb's version includes in-frame clones alone and lacks a portion of them. The data contain hundreds of thousands of clones, approximately 90% of them singletons. This chain connects TRBV14 to TRBJ2-6; TRBD1 is a possible D gene (6 bases). The specimen sequenced was PBMCs. The clonotype comes from a woman in her late teens or twenties in good health and CMV-seronegative. This chain's CDR3 is CASSPSGARILSGANVLTF. The DNA for the CDR3 is TGTGCCAGCAGCCCGTCAGGGGCTCGCATCCTCTCTGGGGCCAACGTCCTGACTTTC.